One sample yielded the 9 T cell receptor beta chains listed below, sequenced in a study of blood T cells in healthy people across ages. With a J-beta primer mix and a sample-barcoded 5' primer, a second PCR ran about 7 to 12 cycles. TCRdb processed the 5' RACE reads anew with MiXCR; each CDR3 protein has one entry. The sample comprises approximately 2,000,000 distinct CDR3 sequences, roughly two fifths of which are singletons, and 20% to 25% rests with the top ten. Sequencing was done on a sample of blood. These receptors all come from a human donor in good health.

In its sample, this clonotype was seen once. The chain carries TRBV3-1 and TRBJ2-3, with D uncertain. In germline, CDR1 is LGHDT, CDR2 YNNKEL (reference sequence). This CDR3 comprises 14 residues. V lost 0 bases, J lost 5 bases, and 9 bases lay in between. The CDR3 DNA reads as TGTGCCAGCAGCCAAGAAGTTTTGGGAGATACGCAGTATTTT. This translates into CASSQEVLGDTQYF.

About this clonotype itself: At one end the junction does not follow the germline gene, possibly because of a read error. The V and J genes are TRBV6-2 or TRBV6-3 and TRBJ1-1; D gene uncertain. CDR1 is MNHEY and CDR2 is SVGEGT in the germline V gene. This CDR3 region has 13 residues. Written as DNA, the CDR3 is TGCGCCACCTCGACACTAATGAACACTGAAGCTTTCTTT. It translates to CATSTLMNTEAFF.

In regard to this clonotype: A much larger clonotype is one base distant, so this may be a read error. V is TRBV6-5 and J is TRBJ2-1; perhaps TRBD2 as D (5 bases). The length of the CDR3 is 15 residues. Germline CDR1 and CDR2: MNHEY and SVGAGI. CDR3 amino acids: CASSDSLSNPGEQFF. The DNA of the CDR3 is TGTGCCAGCAGTGACTCCCTCTCCAATCCGGGGGAGCAGTTCTTC.

This clonotype appeared a single time. The chain couples TRBV27 to TRBJ2-7; no clear D. Trimming stripped 8 bases from V and 6 bases from J, with 11 bases between. The germline CDR1 and CDR2 sequences are MNHEY and SMNVEV (reference sequence). This CDR3 is built from 11 residues. CDR3 DNA sequence: TGTGCCAGCGGACCTGTTGGCGAGCAGTACTTC. Protein sequence: CASGPVGEQYF.

The rearrangement links TRBV7-2 to TRBJ1-1; D gene uncertain. The V end was cut by 1 base, the J end by 8 bases, with 11 bases between. Germline V lookup: CDR1 SGHTA, CDR2 FQGNSA. The CDR3 has 13 amino acids. DNA of the CDR3: TGTGCCAGCAGCTTAGTCGTTTATGGAGAAGCTTTCTTT. Protein sequence: CASSLVVYGEAFF.

The rearrangement links TRBV28 to TRBJ1-5; D ambiguous. The CDR3 extends over 15 amino acids. Germline CDR1 MDHEN, CDR2 SYDVKM. With 2 bases removed from V and 11 bases from J, the gap between germline ends came to 19 bases. The CDR3 nucleotides read TGTGCCAGCAGTTTAGAGAGGCAGGCTATATGGGCCCAGCATTTT. The encoded protein is CASSLERQAIWAQHF.

The chain couples TRBV25-1 to TRBJ2-6, with a weak D call TRBD1 (5 bases). This CDR3 is built from 15 residues. Trimming took off 4 bases at V and 4 bases at J, with 11 bases between the two ends. In germline, CDR1 is MGHDK, CDR2 SYGVNS. DNA for the CDR3: TGTGCCAGCAGTGGTCGCAGGACAGGGGCCAACGTCCTGACTTTC. This codes for CASSGRRTGANVLTF.

The chain combines TRBV14 with TRBJ2-1; D remains unclear. This CDR3 has 13 amino acids. V lost 3 bases and J 6 bases, leaving 9 bases between the germline ends. CDR1 and CDR2 from the germline V gene are SGHDN and FVKESK. CDR3 in DNA: TGTGCCAGCAGCCAGATGAACCTCAATGAGCAGTTCTTC. Protein sequence: CASSQMNLNEQFF. The whole variable domain, remainder taken from reference TRBV14 and TRBJ2-1, is EAGVTQFPSHSVIEKGQTVTLRCDPISGHDNLYWYRRVMGKEIKFLLHFVKESKQDESGMPNNRFLAERTGGTYSTLKVQPAELEDSGVYFCASSQMNLNEQFFGPGTRLTVL.

This clonotype has a handful of counts. This chain joins TRBV21-1 and TRBJ2-5; the table's D call TRBD2 went unverified against the DNA. TRBV21-1 is given as a pseudogene. This CDR3 contains 16 residues. The CDR3 bases are TGTGCCAGCAGCAGAAAGACTAGCGGGGGTGAGGAGACCCAGTACTTC. This translates into CASSRKTSGGEETQYF.